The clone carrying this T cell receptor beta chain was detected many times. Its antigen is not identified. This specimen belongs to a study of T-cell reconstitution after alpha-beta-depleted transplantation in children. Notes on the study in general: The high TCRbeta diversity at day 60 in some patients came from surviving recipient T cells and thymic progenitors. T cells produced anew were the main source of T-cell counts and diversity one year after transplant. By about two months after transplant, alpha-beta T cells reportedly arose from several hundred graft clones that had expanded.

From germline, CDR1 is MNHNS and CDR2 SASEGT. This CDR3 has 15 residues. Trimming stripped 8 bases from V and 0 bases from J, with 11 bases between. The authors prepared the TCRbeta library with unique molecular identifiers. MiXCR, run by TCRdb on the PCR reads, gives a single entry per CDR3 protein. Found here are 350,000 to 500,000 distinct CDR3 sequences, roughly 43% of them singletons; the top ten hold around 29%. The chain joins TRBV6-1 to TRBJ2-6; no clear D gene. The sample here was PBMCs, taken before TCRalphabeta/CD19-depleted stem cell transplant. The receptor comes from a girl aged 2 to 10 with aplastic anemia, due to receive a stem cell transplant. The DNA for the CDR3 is TGTGCCAGCCAGCCACCTTACTCTGGGGCCAACGTCCTGACTTTC. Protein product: CASQPPYSGANVLTF.